A selection of T cell receptor beta chains follows, all from one sample in a study of beta chain features in type 1 diabetes. TCRdb's table, derived via immunoSEQ multiplex PCR, lists solely in-frame clones and lacks some. The sample lists 300,000 to 450,000 clones; 10% to 15% were seen once. Sequencing used naive CD4+ T cells from blood. These receptors came from a man younger than 35 in good health. CDR3s include the opening cysteine and the closing phenylalanine or tryptophan. A D gene is named only where the DNA matches it firmly. Only part of the rows carry a size: once, few, many, or a class if the clone is expanded.

D gene,V gene,clone size,J gene,CDR3 DNA,CDR3 protein
NA,TRBV6-5,NA,TRBJ2-5,TGTGCCAGTGGCATAGAGACCCAGTACTTC,CASGIETQYF
TRBD1,TRBV29-1,few,TRBJ1-1,TGCAGCGCCCTCCCCGGGACAGCGAACACTGAAGCTTTCTTT,CSALPGTANTEAFF
TRBD2,TRBV9,NA,TRBJ2-7,TGTGCCAGCAGCGTTTCGGGGGGGAACGAGCAGTACTTC,CASSVSGGNEQYF
NA,TRBV6-1,few,TRBJ2-5,TGTGCCAGCACCCTGACTAGCCAAGAGACCCAGTACTTC,CASTLTSQETQYF
TRBD2,TRBV5-1,few,TRBJ2-5,TGCGCCAGCAGCCTTAGCGGGGGTCACAGGAGACACACCCAGTACTTC,CASSLSGGHRRHTQYF
NA,TRBV7-9,few,TRBJ2-7,TGTGCCAGCAGCTTCAACACAGTTAACTCCTACGAGCAGTACTTC,CASSFNTVNSYEQYF
TRBD1,TRBV5-1,NA,TRBJ1-1,TGCGCCAGCAGCGGTCAGGGACAGGTGAACACTGAAGCTTTCTTT,CASSGQGQVNTEAFF
NA,TRBV9,NA,TRBJ1-3,TGTGCCAGCAGCGGGGGGACACCTTCATCTGGAAACACCATATATTTT,CASSGGTPSSGNTIYF
NA,TRBV5-1,NA,TRBJ2-2,TGCGCCAGCAGCTGGGGCAACATGAACACCGGGGAGCTGTTTTTT,CASSWGNMNTGELFF
NA,TRBV19,few,TRBJ2-7,TGTGCCAGTAGTACCCCCGGCTCCTACGAGCAGTACTTC,CASSTPGSYEQYF
NA,TRBV29-1,few,TRBJ2-2,TGCAGCGTTGCTGGGGGCCCGAACACCGGGGAGCTGTTTTTT,CSVAGGPNTGELFF
NA,TRBV14,NA,TRBJ2-2,TGTGCCAGCAGCCAGAACCGGGGTGACAGGCGAGGGGAGCTGTTTTTT,CASSQNRGDRRGELFF
NA,TRBV7-8,NA,TRBJ1-2,TGTGCCAGCAGCTTAGCGCGCGACAGATCTCGGGGCTACACCTTC,CASSLARDRSRGYTF
NA,TRBV21-1,few,TRBJ2-4,TGTGCCAGCAGCCAGAGGGACAGTTTAAGAGCCAAAAACATTCAGTACTTC,CASSQRDSLRAKNIQYF
TRBD2,TRBV7-9,few,TRBJ2-2,TGTGCCAGCAATCCCAGGACTAGCGTTCACGGGGAGCTGTTTTTT,CASNPRTSVHGELFF
TRBD1,TRBV4-3,NA,TRBJ1-2,TGCGCCAGCAGCGACAGGGAGGGCTACACCTTC,CASSDREGYTF
TRBD2,TRBV7-3,NA,TRBJ2-1,TGTGCCAGCAGGGCCGGGACTAGCGGATACAATGAGCAGTTCTTC,CASRAGTSGYNEQFF
NA,TRBV29-1,few,TRBJ2-3,TGCAGCGCTAGGACTACCCAGGACACAGATACGCAGTATTTT,CSARTTQDTDTQYF
TRBD1,TRBV10-3,few,TRBJ1-2,TGTGCCATCAGTGGTCAGGGGGATGGCTACACCTTC,CAISGQGDGYTF
TRBD2,TRBV18,few,TRBJ2-3,TGTGCCAGCTCCGGACTCCGGGAGGGCACAGATACGCAGTATTTT,CASSGLREGTDTQYF
TRBD1,TRBV30,few,TRBJ1-4,TGTGCCTGTGTAGGGGGCGCGAATGAAAAACTGTTTTTT,CACVGGANEKLFF
NA,TRBV29-1,NA,TRBJ2-7,TGCAGCGTTTCACAGCGGCACGAGCAGTACTTC,CSVSQRHEQYF
TRBD2,TRBV7-2,NA,TRBJ2-1,TGTGCCAGCAGCCCCGGGACTAGCGGCTACAATGAGCAGTTCTTC,CASSPGTSGYNEQFF
NA,TRBV7-3,NA,TRBJ2-1,TGTGCCAGCAGCTTAACAGGGGGTTACAATGAGCAGTTCTTC,CASSLTGGYNEQFF
NA,TRBV30,few,TRBJ2-7,TGTGCCTTAGGTCCAGGTCTCTACGAGCAGTACTTC,CALGPGLYEQYF
TRBD1,TRBV15,few,TRBJ2-2,TGTGCCACCAGCAAAGGACAGGGCGGGGAGCTGTTTTTT,CATSKGQGGELFF
TRBD1,TRBV28,few,TRBJ1-6,TGTGCCAGCAGTTCCGCGGGACAGTATGTTTCCTATAATTCACCCCTCCACTTT,CASSSAGQYVSYNSPLHF
TRBD2,TRBV7-2,NA,TRBJ2-7,TGTGCCAGCAGCTTATCGACTAGCGGGAGTCAAAACGAGCAGTACTTC,CASSLSTSGSQNEQYF
NA,TRBV30,few,TRBJ2-5,TGTGCCTGGAGTGAAACCTCTCGACCGGGAAGAGCGGAGACCCAGTACTTC,CAWSETSRPGRAETQYF
TRBD1,TRBV5-1,NA,TRBJ2-3,TGCGCCAGCAGCTTGACAGGGGGCTACACAGATACGCAGTATTTT,CASSLTGGYTDTQYF
TRBD1,TRBV29-1,many,TRBJ2-7,TGCAGCGCGACTCGACAGGGGATCCACGAGCAGTACTTC,CSATRQGIHEQYF
NA,TRBV7-2,few,TRBJ1-5,TGTGCCAGCAGCTTAGCGGAGGCCGCAGTCCAGCATTTT,CASSLAEAAVQHF
NA,TRBV7-2,NA,TRBJ1-6,TGTGCCAGCAGCTGGGCAGGGTTAGGCGTAGGTGGTTCACCCCTCCACTTT,CASSWAGLGVGGSPLHF
NA,TRBV11-2,NA,TRBJ2-1,TGTGCCAGCAGCTTAGGTCGGGACTTTAACAATGAGCAGTTCTTC,CASSLGRDFNNEQFF
NA,TRBV19,NA,TRBJ1-2,TGTGCCAGTAGTATTAGCCGGGACACATCCTATGGCTACACCTTC,CASSISRDTSYGYTF
TRBD1,TRBV28,few,TRBJ1-2,TGTGCCAGCAGTTTGGGGACAGGGGGCCTAGGCTACACCTTC,CASSLGTGGLGYTF
NA,TRBV6-5,NA,TRBJ2-3,TGTGCCAGCAGTTACGTGACTCCTCCGGATACGCAGTATTTT,CASSYVTPPDTQYF
NA,TRBV29-1,few,TRBJ2-7,TGCAGCGCCCGAGGAGGGCGCCAGGGTGGAAACGAGCAGTACTTC,CSARGGRQGGNEQYF
NA,TRBV6-5,NA,TRBJ2-6,TGTGCCAGCAGTTACCCCTCTAGCCCTGGGGCCAACGTCCTGACTTTC,CASSYPSSPGANVLTF
NA,TRBV30,few,TRBJ1-2,TGTGCCTGGAGGGAGAGGTTGGACTATGGCTACACCTTC,CAWRERLDYGYTF
NA,TRBV28,few,TRBJ1-5,TGTGCCAGCAGTCCCACGGGTTTCGATCAGCCCCAGCATTTT,CASSPTGFDQPQHF
NA,TRBV19,few,TRBJ2-1,TGTGCCAGTAGTATAGATCAGTCGTCCTACAATGAGCAGTTCTTC,CASSIDQSSYNEQFF
TRBD2,TRBV29-1,few,TRBJ2-7,TGCAGCACCAGGGTAGCGGGTTCCTACGAGCAGTACTTC,CSTRVAGSYEQYF
NA,TRBV5-1,few,TRBJ2-1,TGCGCCAGCAGCCTGGACTCTCCTTCCTACAATGAGCAGTTCTTC,CASSLDSPSYNEQFF
TRBD2,TRBV19,NA,TRBJ2-5,TGTGCCAGTAGTATATCCCTAGCGGGAGGCCAAGAGACCCAGTACTTC,CASSISLAGGQETQYF
NA,TRBV11-2,NA,TRBJ2-3,TGTGCCAGCAGCTTAGTGGAGGGGCGCACAGATACGCAGTATTTT,CASSLVEGRTDTQYF
TRBD1,TRBV19,NA,TRBJ1-2,TGTGCCAGTAGTAGCGACAGGGCCCTCTATGGCTACACCTTC,CASSSDRALYGYTF
TRBD1,TRBV29-1,NA,TRBJ2-7,TGCAGCGTTGAAATGGGGGACAGGGGGATCGACGAGCAGTACTTC,CSVEMGDRGIDEQYF
NA,TRBV6-5,few,TRBJ2-2,TGTGCCAGCAGTTACTCGTTCAGCGGCAACACCGGGGAGCTGTTTTTT,CASSYSFSGNTGELFF
TRBD2,TRBV7-3,NA,TRBJ2-5,TGTGCCAGCAGCTTAACCGGGACTAGTAATGGAGAGACCCAGTACTTC,CASSLTGTSNGETQYF
NA,TRBV7-3,NA,TRBJ2-3,TGTGCCAGCAGCTTGGACTCGAGCACAGATACGCAGTATTTT,CASSLDSSTDTQYF
TRBD2,TRBV28,NA,TRBJ2-7,TGTGCCAGCAGTCCAGCGGGGAGAGGTTACGAGCAGTACTTC,CASSPAGRGYEQYF
NA,TRBV13,NA,TRBJ1-2,TGTGCCAGCAGCTTAGTCGGGGGTCCGCCCGATGGCTACACCTTC,CASSLVGGPPDGYTF
TRBD1,TRBV5-1,few,TRBJ2-1,TGCGCCAGCACCGGGGACAGGGGGCACGATGAGCAGTTCTTC,CASTGDRGHDEQFF
NA,TRBV4-3,NA,TRBJ2-7,TGCGCCAGCAGCCAAGAGTATCAGGCCCGTCGGGAGCAGTACTTC,CASSQEYQARREQYF